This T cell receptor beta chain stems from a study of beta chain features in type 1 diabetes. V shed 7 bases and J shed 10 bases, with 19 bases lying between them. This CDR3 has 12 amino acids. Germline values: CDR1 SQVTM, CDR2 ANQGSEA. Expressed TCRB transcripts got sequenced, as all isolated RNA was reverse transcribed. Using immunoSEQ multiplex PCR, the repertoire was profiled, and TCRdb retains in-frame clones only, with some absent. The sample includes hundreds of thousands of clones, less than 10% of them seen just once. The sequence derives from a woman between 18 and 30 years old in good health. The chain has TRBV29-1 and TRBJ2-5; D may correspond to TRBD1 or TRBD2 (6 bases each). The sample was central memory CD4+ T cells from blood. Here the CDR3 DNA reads TGCAGCGGGGGGCAACAGGGAGCGGGCCAGTACTTC. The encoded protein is CSGGQQGAGQYF.